The text below deals with one TCR beta chain. Those who participated ranged in age from about 18 to 89 years and resided in about two dozen US areas. Participants' own reports of clinical history determined their cohort assignment. The data stem from a study of blood T cell repertoires in COVID-19. About the study: PBMCs, B-cell-depleted T cells, or T cells were the source of the cDNA or gDNA that made up the material.

The method was immunoSEQ multiplex PCR; TCRdb's version includes in-frame clones alone and lacks a portion of them. The data hold 180,000 or so clones, with 65% to 90% observed a single time. Trimming took off 5 bases at V and 10 bases at J, with 17 bases between the two ends. The CDR3 is 13 residues long. The chain couples TRBV12-3 or TRBV12-4 to TRBJ1-2; D is possibly TRBD1 (6 bases). The sequence derives from a man in his fifties or sixties who had recovered from COVID-19. Sequenced input: PBMCs or T cells enriched from blood (not recorded which). The CDR3: CASSNQGWAVYTF. The CDR3 coding sequence is TGTGCCAGCAGTAACCAGGGGTGGGCGGTCTACACCTTC.